These 13 T cell receptor beta chains were sequenced from one sample in a study of control samples from healthy donors and cancer patients. The data were produced by immunoSEQ multiplex PCR, yet TCRdb's version contains in-frame clones alone and is incomplete. The repertoire holds tens of thousands of clones, with 88% as singletons. Sequenced sample: blood. These receptors all come from a woman between 65 and 79 years old in good health.

J is TRBJ1-4 and V is TRBV11-2; D is undetermined. The V gene lost 0 bases and the J gene lost 6 bases, with 5 bases spanning the gap. This CDR3 contains 13 residues. In germline, CDR1 is SGHAT, CDR2 FQNNGV. The CDR3 region is CASSLDMDEKLFF. In nucleotides, the CDR3 is TGTGCCAGCAGCTTAGATATGGATGAAAAACTGTTTTTT. Full variable domain (rest looked up from reference TRBV11-2 and TRBJ1-4): EAGVAQSPRYKIIEKRQSVAFWCNPISGHATLYWYQQILGQGPKLLIQFQNNGVVDDSQLPKDRFSAERLKGVDSTLKIQPAKLEDSAVYLCASSLDMDEKLFFGSGTQLSVL.

This clone was found a few times. The genes are TRBV7-6 and TRBJ1-5; D remains ambiguous. Between the trimmed V and J ends, which lost 1 base and 6 bases, there was a span of 7 bases. The V gene's germline CDR1 is SGHVS and CDR2 FNYEAQ. The length of the CDR3 is 13 residues. As DNA, the CDR3 is TGTGCCAGCAGCTTAGTAGACGGTCAGCCCCAGCATTTT. Protein sequence: CASSLVDGQPQHF. Together with reference TRBV7-6 and TRBJ1-5, the CDR3 gives the full variable domain: GAGVSQSPRYKVTKRGQDVALRCDPISGHVSLYWYRQALGQGPEFLTYFNYEAQQDKSGLPNDRFSAERPEGSISTLTIQRTEQRDSAMYRCASSLVDGQPQHFGDGTRLSIL.

The sample holds one count of this clone. The V and J genes are TRBV6-1 and TRBJ2-2; tentative D call: TRBD2 (6 bases). This CDR3 region has 17 residues. Germline V gives CDR1 MNHNS, CDR2 SASEGT. V lost 1 base to trimming and J lost 5 bases, with 17 bases between them. In DNA form, the CDR3 reads TGTGCCAGCAGTGAAGTGTCTGGCGGGGCGGCTACCGGGGAGCTGTTTTTT. The encoded protein is CASSEVSGGAATGELFF.

In its sample, this clone was seen once. V usage is TRBV6-6 and J usage is TRBJ2-1; 7 nucleotides match TRBD2. In germline, CDR1 is MNHNY, CDR2 SVGAGI (reference sequence). The V gene end was trimmed by 5 bases and the J gene end by 9 bases; junction bases not matched to a gene: 4. The CDR3 covers 12 residues. CDR3: CASSGGGLEQFF. The CDR3 DNA is TGTGCCAGCAGTGGGGGAGGGCTTGAGCAGTTCTTC.

The chain is built from TRBV11-2 and TRBJ1-2; D unclear. The CDR3 has 15 amino acids. Deletions cut 1 base from V and 1 base from J, with 10 bases between. Germline CDR1 SGHAT, CDR2 FQNNGV. The chain's CDR3 is CASSLGRRINYGYTF. The CDR3 nucleotides read TGTGCCAGCAGCTTAGGCCGGAGGATTAACTATGGCTACACCTTC.

Only one count was recorded for this clone. This chain links TRBV6-2 or TRBV6-3 with TRBJ2-1; D is possibly TRBD1 (5 bases). CDR3 length: 15 amino acids. Germline lookup yields CDR1 MNHEY and CDR2 SVGEGT. Trimming cost V 5 bases and J 4 bases, with 15 bases left between them. In DNA, the CDR3 is TGTGCCAGCAGTAAACAGGACCCCCTTTACAATGAGCAGTTCTTC. Translation: CASSKQDPLYNEQFF.

The chain's CDR3 is CASSLGGGPSGSVYNEQFF. CDR3 coding DNA: TGTGCCAGCAGCTTAGGTGGGGGGCCTAGCGGGAGTGTCTACAATGAGCAGTTCTTC. This chain links TRBV7-2 with TRBJ2-1; 10 bases align to TRBD2. The V gene end was trimmed by 1 base and the J gene end by 3 bases; junction bases not matched to a gene: 12. Germline V gene sequence: CDR1 SGHTA, CDR2 FQGNSA. This CDR3 comprises 19 residues.

The chain recombines TRBV18 with TRBJ2-7; 9 nucleotides agree with TRBD1. Trimming took 3 bases from V and 9 from J; bases not matched to a gene: 12. Germline V gene data show CDR1 as KGHSH and CDR2 as LQKENI. The CDR3 totals 15 residues. The DNA of the CDR3 is TGTGCCAGCTCACCTACCCCGGGACAGGGTATGGGGCAGTACTTC. Protein: CASSPTPGQGMGQYF.

The chain uses TRBV5-1 and TRBJ1-1; no firm D call. Trimming shortened V by 0 bases and J by 2 bases, and 14 bases separated the two germline ends. Germline CDR1 is SGHRS and CDR2 is YFSETQ. CDR3 length: 16 amino acids. The CDR3 protein is CASSLVGKPVNTEAFF. CDR3 nucleotides: TGCGCCAGCAGCTTGGTTGGCAAGCCCGTTAACACTGAAGCTTTCTTT.

The J gene is TRBJ2-3, the V gene TRBV5-1; TRBD1 matches at 9 bases. The CDR3 sequence is 16 residues long. After removal of 4 bases from V and 3 bases from J, the junction contained 9 bases not matched to a gene. Germline values: CDR1 SGHRS, CDR2 YFSETQ. The CDR3 region has the DNA TGCGCCAGCAGCAAGGGGGACAGGGAGGGGACAGATACGCAGTATTTT. It yields the protein CASSKGDREGTDTQYF.

V gene TRBV19 combines with J gene TRBJ1-1, with D unclear. The germline V gene encodes CDR1 LNHDA and CDR2 SQIVND (reference sequence). CDR3 length: 19 amino acids. V dropped 6 bases and J dropped 0 bases, with 26 bases sitting between them. The CDR3 region is CASSLYRRPVDSLNTEAFF. CDR3 DNA: TGTGCCAGTAGCCTATATCGGAGGCCGGTCGATTCCTTGAACACTGAAGCTTTCTTT.

Worth noting for this clone: A read error may account for a junction end that differs from germline. This chain's CDR3 is CASIKGPNSGYTF. CDR3 sequence (DNA): TGTGCCAGCATTAAGGGCCCAAACTCTGGCTACACCTTC. The gene calls are TRBV6-5 and TRBJ1-2; D unclear. Germline CDR1 is MNHEY and CDR2 is SVGAGI. The CDR3 runs 13 residues.

The chain employs TRBV18 and TRBJ2-2; D is ambiguous. Per the germline V gene, CDR1 is KGHSH and CDR2 is LQKENI. CDR3 size: 12 residues. The germline V and J ends were trimmed by 3 bases and 5 bases, with 4 bases remaining between them. In nucleotides, the CDR3 is TGTGCCAGCTCACCGGGAACCGGGGAGCTGTTTTTT. Translating it yields CASSPGTGELFF.